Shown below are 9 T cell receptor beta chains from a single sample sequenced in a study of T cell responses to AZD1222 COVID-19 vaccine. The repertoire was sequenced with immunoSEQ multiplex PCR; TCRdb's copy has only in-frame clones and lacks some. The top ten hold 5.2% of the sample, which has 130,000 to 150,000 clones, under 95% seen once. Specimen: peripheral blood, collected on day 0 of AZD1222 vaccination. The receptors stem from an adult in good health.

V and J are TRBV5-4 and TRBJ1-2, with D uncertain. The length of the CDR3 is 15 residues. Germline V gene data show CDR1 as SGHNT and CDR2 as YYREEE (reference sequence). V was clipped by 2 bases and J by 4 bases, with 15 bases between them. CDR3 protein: CASSFPSTAIYGYTF. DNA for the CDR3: TGTGCCAGCAGCTTTCCCTCAACAGCGATCTATGGCTACACCTTC.

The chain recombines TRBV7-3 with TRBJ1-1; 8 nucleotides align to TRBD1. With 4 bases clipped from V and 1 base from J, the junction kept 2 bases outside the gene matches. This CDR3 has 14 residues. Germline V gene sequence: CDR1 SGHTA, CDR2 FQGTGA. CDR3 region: CASSSQGGNTEAFF. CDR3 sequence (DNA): TGTGCCAGCAGCTCACAGGGGGGGAACACTGAAGCTTTCTTT.

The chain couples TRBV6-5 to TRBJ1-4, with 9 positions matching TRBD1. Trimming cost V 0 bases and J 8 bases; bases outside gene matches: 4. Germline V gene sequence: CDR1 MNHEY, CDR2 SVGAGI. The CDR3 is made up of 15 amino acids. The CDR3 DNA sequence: TGTGCCAGCAGTTACTCGGGGACAGGGTACGAAAAACTGTTTTTT. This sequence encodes CASSYSGTGYEKLFF.

The CDR3 is CASSVEQGEETQYF. The CDR3 DNA reads TGTGCCAGCAGCGTAGAACAGGGCGAGGAGACCCAGTACTTC. The rearrangement links TRBV9 to TRBJ2-5; a possible D gene is TRBD1 (6 bases). The ends were cut back, 0 bases at V and 5 bases at J, with 11 bases in the middle. CDR1 is SGDLS, CDR2 YYNGEE, per germline. The CDR3 totals 14 residues.

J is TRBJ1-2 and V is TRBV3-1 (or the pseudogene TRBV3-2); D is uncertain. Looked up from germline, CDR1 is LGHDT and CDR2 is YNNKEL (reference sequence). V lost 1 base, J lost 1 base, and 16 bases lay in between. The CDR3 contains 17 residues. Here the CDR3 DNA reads TGTGCCAGCAGCCAAGTAACAATGGACCGTATTAACTATGGCTACACCTTC. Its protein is CASSQVTMDRINYGYTF.

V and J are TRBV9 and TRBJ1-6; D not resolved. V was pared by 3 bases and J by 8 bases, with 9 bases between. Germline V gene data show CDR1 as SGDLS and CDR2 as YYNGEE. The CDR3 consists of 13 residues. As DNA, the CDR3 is TGTGCCAGCAGCGCAGACAAGGATTCACCCCTCCACTTT. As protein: CASSADKDSPLHF.

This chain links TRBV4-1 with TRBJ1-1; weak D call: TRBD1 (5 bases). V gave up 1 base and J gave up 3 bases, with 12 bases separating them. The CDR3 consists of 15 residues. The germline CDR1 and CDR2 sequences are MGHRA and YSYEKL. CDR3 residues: CASSQAQGRYTEAFF. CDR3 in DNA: TGCGCCAGCAGCCAAGCGCAGGGTAGGTACACTGAAGCTTTCTTT.

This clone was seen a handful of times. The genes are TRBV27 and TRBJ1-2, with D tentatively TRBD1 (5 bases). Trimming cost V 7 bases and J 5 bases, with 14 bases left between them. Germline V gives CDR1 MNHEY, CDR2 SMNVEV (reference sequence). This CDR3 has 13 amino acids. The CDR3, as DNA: TGTGCCAGCAAGCCGGCACAGGAGTATGGCTACACCTTC. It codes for CASKPAQEYGYTF.

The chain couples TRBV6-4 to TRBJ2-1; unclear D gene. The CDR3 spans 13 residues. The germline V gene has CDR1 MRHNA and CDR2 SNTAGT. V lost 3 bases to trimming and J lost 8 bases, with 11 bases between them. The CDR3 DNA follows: TGTGCCAGCAGTGAATTAGCAACCCATGAGCAGTTCTTC. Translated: CASSELATHEQFF.